This T cell receptor (beta chain) emerged from a study of T cell responses to AZD1222 COVID-19 vaccine. Concerning this clone itself: Antigen unknown.

Study-level points and caveats: At 160-218 and 743-854, vaccine-associated CD4 TCRs were dominant, and they spanned spike. Repertoire collection took place solely once the T cell response had peaked.

Looked up from germline, CDR1 is LGHNT and CDR2 is FRNRAP. The germline V and J ends were trimmed by 3 bases and 9 bases, with 12 bases remaining between them. The CDR3 is 13 amino acids. Profiled with immunoSEQ multiplex PCR; TCRdb holds only in-frame clones, not every one. The table records 100,000 to 150,000 clones, around 89% of them present only once. Sequenced material: peripheral blood, taken 28 days after the second AZD1222 dose. The gene calls are TRBV12-5 and TRBJ1-3; weak D call: TRBD1 (6 bases). This receptor was taken from an adult who received the AZD1222 COVID-19 vaccine. The CDR3 region has the DNA TGTGCTAGTGGTTTAGCAGGGGCTGGCACCATATATTTT. Translated: CASGLAGAGTIYF. Together with reference TRBV12-5 and TRBJ1-3, the CDR3 gives the full variable domain: DARVTQTPRHKVTEMGQEVTMRCQPILGHNTVFWYRQTMMQGLELLAYFRNRAPLDDSGMPKDRFSAEMPDATLATLKIQPSEPRDSAVYFCASGLAGAGTIYFGEGSWLTVV.